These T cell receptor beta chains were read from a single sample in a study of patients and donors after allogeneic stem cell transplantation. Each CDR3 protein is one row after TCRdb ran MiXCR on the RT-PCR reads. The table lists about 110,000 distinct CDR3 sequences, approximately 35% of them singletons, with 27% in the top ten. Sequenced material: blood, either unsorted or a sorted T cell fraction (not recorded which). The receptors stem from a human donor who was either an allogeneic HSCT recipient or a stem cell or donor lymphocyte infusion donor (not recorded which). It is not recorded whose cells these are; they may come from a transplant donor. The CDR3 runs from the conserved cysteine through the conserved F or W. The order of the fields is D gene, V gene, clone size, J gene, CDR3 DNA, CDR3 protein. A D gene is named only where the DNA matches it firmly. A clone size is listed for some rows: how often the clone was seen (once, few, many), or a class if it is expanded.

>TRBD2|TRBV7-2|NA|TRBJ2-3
TGTGCCAGCAGGCCTTCCTGGGCGGGAGAGAGGACGCAGTATTTT
CASRPSWAGERTQYF
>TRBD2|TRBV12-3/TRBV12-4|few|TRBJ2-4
TGTGCCAGCAGCCCCCCTGGACTAGCGGGGGTAAACATTCAGTACTTC
CASSPPGLAGVNIQYF
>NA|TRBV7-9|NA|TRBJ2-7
TGTGCCAGCAGCTCCCCCCGTTCCGCGAACTACGAGCAGTACTTC
CASSSPRSANYEQYF
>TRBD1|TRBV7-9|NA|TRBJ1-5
TGTGCCAGCAGCCCCGGACAGGGGAGCAATCAGCCCCAGCATTTT
CASSPGQGSNQPQHF
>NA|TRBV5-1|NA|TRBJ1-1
TGCGCCAGCAGCGGTAGGAACACTGAAGCTTTCTTT
CASSGRNTEAFF
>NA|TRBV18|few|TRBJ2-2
TGTGCCAGCTCACCTATGGGACCGCCGAACACCGGGGAGCTGTTTTTT
CASSPMGPPNTGELFF
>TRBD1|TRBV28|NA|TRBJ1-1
TGTGCCAGCAGGGGGGGGACAGCGAACACTGAAGCTTTCTTT
CASRGGTANTEAFF
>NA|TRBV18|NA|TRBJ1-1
TGTGCCAGCTCATTGACAGGTGGAGCTGAAGCTTTCTTT
CASSLTGGAEAFF
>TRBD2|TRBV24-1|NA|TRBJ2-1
TGTGCCACCAGTGTACGGGAGGGTTCCAATGAGCAGTTCTTC
CATSVREGSNEQFF
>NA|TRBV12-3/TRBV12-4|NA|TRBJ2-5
TGTGCCAGCAGTTTCAACCCCGCTATAGGGGAGACCCAGTACTTC
CASSFNPAIGETQYF
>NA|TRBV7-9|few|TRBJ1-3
TGTGCCAGCAGCTACCAGACGGACAGAAGAAACACCATATATTTT
CASSYQTDRRNTIYF
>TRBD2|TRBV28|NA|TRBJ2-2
TGTGCCAGCAGAGGGACTAGCGGGAGGGTCCGGGAGCTGTTTTTT
CASRGTSGRVRELFF
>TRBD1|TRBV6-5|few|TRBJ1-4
TGTGCCAGCAGTTACTCCCGGGACAGGGCAACTAATGAAAAACTGTTTTTT
CASSYSRDRATNEKLFF
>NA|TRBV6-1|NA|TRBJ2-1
TGTGCCAGCGGGGCTAGCCACTTCAGCTCCTACAATGAGCAGTTCTTC
CASGASHFSSYNEQFF
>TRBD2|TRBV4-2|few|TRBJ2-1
TGTGCCAGCAGCCAAGGCGGGAGCGGGGATGAGCAGTTCTTC
CASSQGGSGDEQFF
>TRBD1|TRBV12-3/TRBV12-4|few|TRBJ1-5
TGTGCCAGCAGTCCCAGGGGGGTCGGGATTAGCAATCAGCCCCAGCATTTT
CASSPRGVGISNQPQHF
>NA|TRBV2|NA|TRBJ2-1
TGTGCCAGCAGTCCCCCCCCCGACAATGAGCAGTTCTTC
CASSPPPDNEQFF
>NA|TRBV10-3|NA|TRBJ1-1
TGTGCCATCAAATCGATTCTAGGGGAGGACACTGAAGCTTTCTTT
CAIKSILGEDTEAFF
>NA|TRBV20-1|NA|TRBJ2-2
TGCAGTGCTAGAGATGTGGGAGGGGGGACCGGGGAGCTGTTTTTT
CSARDVGGGTGELFF
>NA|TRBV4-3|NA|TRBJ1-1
TGCGCCAGCAGCCCCGGCCCCGCCCGAGAAGCTTTCTTT
CASSPGPAREAFF
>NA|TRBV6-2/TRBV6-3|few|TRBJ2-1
TGTGCCAGCAGTCCCGACGAACGGACTTACAATGAGCAGTTCTTC
CASSPDERTYNEQFF
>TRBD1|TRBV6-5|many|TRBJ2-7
TGTGCCAGCAGAATGGGACAGGGGAGTTACGAGCAGTACTTC
CASRMGQGSYEQYF
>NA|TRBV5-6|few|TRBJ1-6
TGTGCCAGCAGCTTGCGGGGGCGAGGGCCCCTCCACTTT
CASSLRGRGPLHF
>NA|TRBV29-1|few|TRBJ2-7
TGCAGCGTTTATGCCGATGCATCCTACGAGCAGTACTTC
CSVYADASYEQYF
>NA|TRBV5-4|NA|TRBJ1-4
TGTGCCAGCAGCTTGGGAGGGGTCCGCGAAAAACTGTTTTTT
CASSLGGVREKLFF
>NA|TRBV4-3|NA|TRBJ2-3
TGCGCCAGCAGCCCCGGGACAGTCAAGCGGGAGAGGTCAGATACGCAGTATTTT
CASSPGTVKRERSDTQYF
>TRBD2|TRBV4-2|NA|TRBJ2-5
TGTGCCAGCAGCCAAGAGCGACTAGCGGGAGGGCAAGAGACCCAGTACTTC
CASSQERLAGGQETQYF
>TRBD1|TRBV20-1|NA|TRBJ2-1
TGCAGTCCCTCTCCTCGGGACAGGGGGCCAAATGAGCAGTTCTTC
CSPSPRDRGPNEQFF
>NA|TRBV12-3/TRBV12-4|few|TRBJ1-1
TGTGCCAGCAGTACCAGACAGAGGAACACTGAAGCTTTCTTT
CASSTRQRNTEAFF
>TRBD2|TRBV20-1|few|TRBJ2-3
TGCAGTGCTTCGGCGCGGGAGCGGGGCACAGATACGCAGTATTTT
CSASARERGTDTQYF
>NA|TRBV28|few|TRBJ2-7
TGTGCCAGCAGTCCAGGGAGTGCCTATTACGAGCAGTACTTC
CASSPGSAYYEQYF
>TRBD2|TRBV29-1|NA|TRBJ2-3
TGCAGCGTTGGGACTAGCGGCACAGATACGCAGTATTTT
CSVGTSGTDTQYF
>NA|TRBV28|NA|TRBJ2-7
TGTGCCAGCAGTTTCCCCCAATTCGGCGAGCAGTACTTC
CASSFPQFGEQYF
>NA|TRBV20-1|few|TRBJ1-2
TGCAGTGCTTCTAGCCCGAATCTGGACTATGGCTACACCTTC
CSASSPNLDYGYTF
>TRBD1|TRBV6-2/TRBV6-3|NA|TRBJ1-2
TGTGCCAGCAGTTACTCGACAGGGGCCGGCTATGGCTACACCTTC
CASSYSTGAGYGYTF
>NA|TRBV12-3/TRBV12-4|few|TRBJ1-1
TGTGCCAGCGGATCCTCATACACTGAAGCTTTCTTT
CASGSSYTEAFF
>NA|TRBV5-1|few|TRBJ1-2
TGCGCCAGCAGCCCACGCCGGGATGGCTACACCTTC
CASSPRRDGYTF
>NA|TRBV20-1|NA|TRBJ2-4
TGCAGTGCTACACGCGGGCGGTTGGACATTCAGTACTTC
CSATRGRLDIQYF
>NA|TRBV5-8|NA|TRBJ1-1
TGTGCCAGCAGCTTGAGTCGGGGGCGAGGTATGAACACTGAAGCTTTCTTT
CASSLSRGRGMNTEAFF
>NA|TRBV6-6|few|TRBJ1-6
TGTGCCAGCACCCCAAGGAGCTCCTATAATTCACCCCTCCACTTT
CASTPRSSYNSPLHF
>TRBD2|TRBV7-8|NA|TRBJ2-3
TGTGCCAGCAGCCCAACTTTGGGACTAGCGGGAGATGGGAGCACAGATACGCAGTATTTT
CASSPTLGLAGDGSTDTQYF
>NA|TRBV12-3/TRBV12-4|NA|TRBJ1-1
TGTGCCAGCACCCGGTACAGGAGCACTGAAGCTTTCTTT
CASTRYRSTEAFF
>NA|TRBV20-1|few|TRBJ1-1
TGCAGTGCCGGGACAACCTGGGAAGCTTTCTTT
CSAGTTWEAFF
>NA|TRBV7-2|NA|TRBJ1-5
TGTGCCAGCAGCTTAGAACAGCTCGGCAATCAGCCCCAGCATTTT
CASSLEQLGNQPQHF
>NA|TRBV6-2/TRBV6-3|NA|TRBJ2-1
TGTGCCAGCAGTTACTCGGGGACTCAAAAGTTCGATGAGCAGTTCTTC
CASSYSGTQKFDEQFF
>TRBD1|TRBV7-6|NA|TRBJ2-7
TGTGCCAGCAGCTTCGGGACAGGCCCCACCTACGAGCAGTACTTC
CASSFGTGPTYEQYF
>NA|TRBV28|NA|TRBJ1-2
TGTGCCAGCAGGCGGTGGGGAGAGGAGGGGAACTATGGCTACACCTTC
CASRRWGEEGNYGYTF
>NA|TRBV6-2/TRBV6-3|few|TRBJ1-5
TGTGCCAGCAGTTACGTGGGGGCTAATCAGCCCCAGCATTTT
CASSYVGANQPQHF
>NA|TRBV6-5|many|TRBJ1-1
TGTGCCAGCAGTTCTGACCCTCAGCGAGCTTTCTTT
CASSSDPQRAFF
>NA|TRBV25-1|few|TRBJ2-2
TGTGCCAGCAGTGAATATGGGCTAGCAAAGAGCACCGGGGAGCTGTTTTTT
CASSEYGLAKSTGELFF